Described below is a single T cell receptor beta chain sequence and its context. Lacking the conserved final phenylalanine or tryptophan, this CDR3 likely reflects a read error. The template was RNA from unsorted bulk tissue. The normal lung tissue was taken more than 3 cm from the tumor edge. Donors were chemotherapy-naive, newly diagnosed lung cancer surgical patients in China, August–late 2014. Germline CDR1 is DFQATT and CDR2 is SNEGSKA (reference sequence). Trimming stripped 3 bases from V and 6 bases from J, with 13 bases between. The CDR3 runs 13 residues. TCRbeta libraries were built with three rounds of nested PCR, modified from ARM-PCR. TCRdb processed the multiplex PCR reads anew with MiXCR; each CDR3 protein has one entry. In the table there are 65,000 to 75,000 distinct CDR3 sequences, roughly 77% of which are singletons. The sample is drawn from a study of tumor and adjacent non-tumor tissue in lung cancer. About the study: Aged about 31 to 85 years, patients included approximately 11 men and 4 to 6 women with stage I to III disease.

The sample taken for sequencing was distant non-tumor lung tissue. V usage is TRBV20-1 and J usage is TRBJ2-3; no reliable D call. This TCR was sampled from a man aged 55 to 70 with non-small cell lung cancer. In nucleotides, the CDR3 is TGCAGTGCTAGTCCTGGGATTAAGGATACGCAGTATTGT. Its translation is CSASPGIKDTQYC.